Each of the 25 T cell receptor beta chains below was sequenced from the same sample in a study of OX40 agonist ivuxolimab in advanced cancers. Sequencing used immunoSEQ multiplex PCR; TCRdb keeps in-frame clones, though not all of them. The table records 20,000 to 25,000 clones, more than 65% of them present only once. The material was CD4+ or CD8+ T cells sorted from blood, obtained in a trial of the OX40 agonist ivuxolimab. The receptors derive from an adult with an advanced solid tumor such as melanoma, head and neck, liver or kidney cancer.

The chain employs TRBV6-1 and TRBJ1-2; 9 nucleotides line up with TRBD1. CDR3 length: 15 residues. Germline V gene sequence: CDR1 MNHNS, CDR2 SASEGT. J gave up 7 bases and V 2 bases, and 8 bases lay outside the gene matches. CDR3 sequence (DNA): TGTGCCAGCAGTGAAATGCCGGGACAGGGTAGTGGCTACACCTTC. Protein sequence: CASSEMPGQGSGYTF.

This clone was found a few times. The chain couples TRBV11-3 to TRBJ2-1, with TRBD2 matching 9 bases. With V trimmed by 5 bases and J by 6 bases, 20 bases remained unmatched. The CDR3 is made up of 19 amino acids. Germline V gene sequence: CDR1 SGHNT, CDR2 YENEEA. The CDR3 protein is CASSVPGSGRTNWGNEQFF. DNA of the CDR3: TGTGCCAGCAGCGTCCCGGGGAGCGGGAGGACCAATTGGGGCAATGAGCAGTTCTTC.

The chain uses TRBV18 and TRBJ2-1; D is unclear. The germline V gene has CDR1 KGHSH and CDR2 LQKENI. V lost 2 bases and J 4 bases, leaving 12 bases between the germline ends. The CDR3 is 15 amino acids. Here the CDR3 reads CASSPGKGLYNEQFF. In DNA form, the CDR3 reads TGTGCCAGCTCACCAGGGAAGGGATTATACAATGAGCAGTTCTTC.

The rearrangement joins TRBV28 to TRBJ2-7, with 7 positions matching TRBD1. From germline, CDR1 is MDHEN and CDR2 SYDVKM. The CDR3 has 18 residues. V gave up 5 bases and J gave up 0 bases; unmatched junction bases: 16. CDR3 region: CASSGLNGTVGSSYEQYF. In DNA form, the CDR3 reads TGTGCCAGCAGTGGCCTTAACGGGACAGTGGGAAGCTCCTACGAGCAGTACTTC.

This clone was counted only a few times. The CDR3 DNA sequence: TGTGCCAGTAGTATGGGGGGCAGGTCAGATACGCAGTATTTT. It encodes CASSMGGRSDTQYF. The chain combines TRBV19 with TRBJ2-3; D is possibly TRBD1 or TRBD2 (6 bases each). There are 14 residues in the CDR3. V dropped 3 bases and J dropped 4 bases, with 11 bases sitting between them. CDR1 and CDR2 (germline): LNHDA, SQIVND (reference sequence).

CDR3 sequence: CASSLRDRGSYGYTF. The CDR3 nucleotides read TGTGCCAGCAGCCTCCGGGACAGGGGAAGCTATGGCTACACCTTC. This rearrangement joins TRBV7-9 to TRBJ1-2, with 10 positions matching TRBD1. The CDR3 is made up of 15 amino acids. In germline, CDR1 is SEHNR, CDR2 FQNEAQ (reference sequence). Trimming cost V 5 bases and J 4 bases; bases outside gene matches: 7.

The chain joins TRBV7-9 to TRBJ2-3; D may match TRBD1 or TRBD2 (5 bases each). Germline loops: CDR1 SEHNR, CDR2 FQNEAQ (reference sequence). The CDR3 is made up of 16 amino acids. Trimming took off 6 bases at V and 1 base at J, with 17 bases between the two ends. DNA of the CDR3: TGTGCCAGCAGAGGGGACCTCCAGGGCGGCACAGATACGCAGTATTTT. Its protein is CASRGDLQGGTDTQYF.

This clone showed up just a few times. The rearrangement links TRBV20-1 to TRBJ2-1; D not resolved. V lost 0 bases and J lost 7, with 4 bases in between. Germline CDR1 and CDR2: DFQATT and SNEGSKA (reference sequence). The CDR3 runs 11 residues. CDR3 sequence: CSAREGNEQFF. CDR3 bases: TGCAGTGCTAGAGAGGGGAATGAGCAGTTCTTC.

The count of this clone is one. The chain joins TRBV6-5 to TRBJ2-7; TRBD2 is a possible D gene (5 bases). Deletions cut 5 bases from V and 7 bases from J, with 15 bases between. CDR1 and CDR2 from the germline V gene are MNHEY and SVGAGI. The CDR3 spans 13 residues. CDR3 protein: CASSRQRAREQYF. The CDR3 nucleotides read TGTGCCAGCAGTCGGCAGAGGGCTCGGGAGCAGTACTTC.

The rearrangement links TRBV4-2 to TRBJ2-4; D is tentatively TRBD1 or TRBD2 (5 bases each). Trimming removed 1 base at V and 0 bases at J, with 31 bases between. The CDR3 sequence is 23 residues long. Germline loops: CDR1 LGHNA, CDR2 YNFKEQ. In nucleotides, the CDR3 is TGTGCCAGCAGCCAAGTCCCGGGGCACCGGTTCCTCGGTAATGGGGGAGCCAAAAACATTCAGTACTTC. Translating gives CASSQVPGHRFLGNGGAKNIQYF.

The V gene is TRBV6-1, the J gene TRBJ1-2; D unresolved. V lost 2 bases, J lost 2 bases, and 6 bases lay in between. Germline CDR1 reads MNHNS; CDR2 reads SASEGT. The CDR3 is 13 residues long. The chain's CDR3 is CASSERVNYGYTF. As DNA, the CDR3 is TGTGCCAGCAGTGAAAGGGTAAACTATGGCTACACCTTC.

CDR3 protein: CSVAGGGAHTEAFF. DNA of the CDR3: TGCAGCGTTGCGGGAGGGGGGGCCCACACTGAAGCTTTCTTT. The chain recombines TRBV29-1 with TRBJ1-1; tentative D call: TRBD1 (6 bases). Germline CDR1 is SQVTM and CDR2 is ANQGSEA. V lost 4 bases to trimming and J lost 3 bases, with 15 bases between them. CDR3 length: 14 amino acids.

The table lists this clone with a count of one. This chain joins TRBV28 and TRBJ1-4; perhaps TRBD1 as D (5 bases). V dropped 3 bases and J dropped 7 bases, with 12 bases sitting between them. CDR3 length: 14 amino acids. CDR1 and CDR2 from the germline V gene are MDHEN and SYDVKM. This CDR3 is CASSFGREAEKLFF. The CDR3 region has the DNA TGTGCCAGCAGTTTCGGCAGGGAGGCTGAAAAACTGTTTTTT.

The chain joins TRBV19 to TRBJ1-1; D is unresolved. The V gene's germline CDR1 is LNHDA and CDR2 SQIVND (reference sequence). The CDR3 loop spans 15 amino acids. V lost 5 bases to trimming and J lost 1 base, with 14 bases between them. CDR3 protein: CASSARGLANTEAFF. Written as DNA, the CDR3 is TGTGCCAGTAGTGCCCGAGGACTGGCGAACACTGAAGCTTTCTTT.

The chain carries TRBV28 and TRBJ1-1; the D is unclear. CDR1 and CDR2 (germline): MDHEN, SYDVKM. The CDR3 spans 13 residues. V was pared by 5 bases and J by 2 bases, with 9 bases between. The chain's CDR3 is CASSERGNTEAFF. DNA of the CDR3: TGTGCCAGCAGTGAACGGGGTAACACTGAAGCTTTCTTT.

This chain connects TRBV19 to TRBJ2-1; 7 bases fit TRBD2. The germline CDR1 and CDR2 sequences are LNHDA and SQIVND (reference sequence). V lost 5 bases to trimming and J lost 7 bases; unmatched junction nucleotides: 8. The CDR3 consists of 14 residues. The CDR3 DNA reads as TGTGCCAGTAGTTTCCTGGCTAGCGGAAATGAGCAGTTCTTC. This sequence encodes CASSFLASGNEQFF.

The chain links TRBV19 to TRBJ2-3; D is perhaps TRBD1 (5 bases). Germline-derived CDR1 and CDR2 are LNHDA and SQIVND (reference sequence). The CDR3 contains 16 residues. Trimming took off 4 bases at V and 2 bases at J, with 16 bases between the two ends. As DNA, the CDR3 is TGTGCCAGTAGTAGGGGTTTATGGGGCCCCACAGATACGCAGTATTTT. Amino acid sequence: CASSRGLWGPTDTQYF.

This chain links TRBV28 with TRBJ2-7; TRBD1 matches 9 bases. Germline CDR1 MDHEN, CDR2 SYDVKM. The CDR3 spans 15 residues. The ends lost 5 bases at V and 3 bases at J; junction bases unmatched: 8. CDR3 region: CASSPPGQGLYEQYF. CDR3 in DNA: TGTGCCAGCAGTCCGCCGGGACAGGGTCTCTACGAGCAGTACTTC.

The genes are TRBV30 and TRBJ2-1, with TRBD1 matching over 9 bases. V trimming: 1 base; J trimming: 9 bases; junction bases outside the gene matches: 10. The CDR3 sequence is 15 residues long. Germline CDR1 GTSNPN, CDR2 SVGIG (reference sequence). The chain's CDR3 is CAWSERDRVRGEQFF. The CDR3 DNA reads TGTGCCTGGAGTGAACGGGACAGGGTACGCGGTGAGCAGTTCTTC.

The chain has TRBV7-2 and TRBJ2-1, with 11 nucleotides matching TRBD2. J lost 5 bases, V lost 2 bases, and 8 bases had no gene match. Germline V lookup: CDR1 SGHTA, CDR2 FQGNSA. The CDR3 covers 17 residues. CDR3 in DNA: TGTGCCAGCAGCTTACAGGTTAGCGGGGGGGCCGACAATGAGCAGTTCTTC. Amino acids: CASSLQVSGGADNEQFF.

The genes are TRBV25-1 and TRBJ1-1; a possible D gene is TRBD1 (6 bases). The germline V gene has CDR1 MGHDK and CDR2 SYGVNS. V was pared by 4 bases and J by 7 bases, with 13 bases between. The CDR3 sequence is 13 residues long. CDR3 amino acids: CASSGVGQFEAFF. In nucleotides, the CDR3 is TGTGCCAGCAGTGGGGTCGGACAGTTTGAAGCTTTCTTT. The whole variable domain, filled in from reference TRBV25-1 and TRBJ1-1, reads EADIYQTPRYLVIGTGKKITLECSQTMGHDKMYWYQQDPGMELHLIHYSYGVNSTEKGDLSSESTVSRIRTEHFPLTLESARPSHTSQYLCASSGVGQFEAFFGQGTRLTVV.

The chain combines TRBV9 with TRBJ2-1, with D possibly matching TRBD2 (5 bases). This CDR3 is built from 15 residues. The germline V and J ends were trimmed by 0 bases and 6 bases, with 13 bases remaining between them. CDR1 is SGDLS, CDR2 YYNGEE, per germline. The CDR3 is CASSVGGLFGNEQFF. CDR3 bases: TGTGCCAGCAGCGTAGGCGGACTTTTTGGCAATGAGCAGTTCTTC.

V gene TRBV6-1 combines with J gene TRBJ1-5; D possibly corresponds to TRBD1 (5 bases). V lost 6 bases, J lost 0 bases, and 9 bases lay in between. Germline V gene lookup returns CDR1 MNHNS and CDR2 SASEGT. This CDR3 is built from 14 residues. The CDR3 sequence is CASRTEYSNQPQHF. The CDR3 bases are TGTGCCAGCAGGACAGAGTATAGCAATCAGCCCCAGCATTTT.

The chain links TRBV28 to TRBJ1-2, with 8 bases fitting TRBD1. The germline V gene encodes CDR1 MDHEN and CDR2 SYDVKM. The CDR3 spans 15 residues. The junction had 10 bases not matched to a gene; V was cut back by 6 bases and J by 4 bases. Here the CDR3 DNA reads TGTGCCAGCAGCCTAAATCCCAGGGGGCCCTATGGCTACACCTTC. Its translation is CASSLNPRGPYGYTF.

This chain links TRBV5-6 with TRBJ2-7; 8 positions match TRBD1. V shed 3 bases, J shed 1 base, and the junction held 3 bases outside the gene matches. CDR3 length: 14 residues. Germline values: CDR1 SGHDT, CDR2 YYEEEE. CDR3 in amino acids: CASSSDRGSYEQYF. CDR3 nucleotide sequence: TGTGCCAGCAGCTCCGACAGGGGATCCTACGAGCAGTACTTC.